The entry that follows covers one T cell receptor beta chain sequence. Its antigen is not known. The study pooled second doses at about 4 or about 12 weeks. Trimming took off 2 bases at V and 7 bases at J, with 11 bases between the two ends. Per the germline V gene, CDR1 is SNHLY and CDR2 is FYNNEI. This CDR3 has 14 amino acids. The data were obtained in a study of T cell responses to AZD1222 COVID-19 vaccine. Findings of the study overall: Vaccine-related CD4 TCRs covered spike, predominating at 160-218 and 743-854.

The method was immunoSEQ multiplex PCR; TCRdb's version includes in-frame clones alone and lacks a portion of them. The sample has over 100,000 clones; around 87% are singletons. The TCR originated in an adult who received the AZD1222 COVID-19 vaccine. The input for sequencing was peripheral blood, taken 28 days after the second AZD1222 dose. The V and J genes are TRBV2 and TRBJ1-4; D uncertain. As DNA, the CDR3 is TGTGCCAGCAGTGAAACCTGGGTTGCTGAAAAACTGTTTTTT. Residues: CASSETWVAEKLFF.